This TCR beta chain was identified during a study of regulatory T cells in long-lasting Graves disease. Turning to the study itself: Antithyroid drug intake by newly diagnosed Graves' patients had lasted under 3 months.

Time point: newly diagnosed GD, antithyroid drugs for less than 3 months. From RNA extracted from PBMCs, the TCR library was made. Arm-PCR of CDR3 regions with iRepertoire HTBI primers generated TCR beta libraries. TCRdb re-analysed the multiplex PCR reads in MiXCR, keeping a single row per CDR3 protein. The sample shows roughly 420,000 distinct CDR3 sequences, approximately 16% of them seen only once. V shed 3 bases and J 3 bases; nucleotides not matched to a gene: 8. In germline, CDR1 is MNHEY, CDR2 SVGEGT. CDR3 length: 15 amino acids. Another study also made use of these data, one on T cells in Graves' hyperthyroidism and ophthalmopathy. This second report adds: Exclusion of a patient resulted from uncontrolled infection, other autoimmune disease, pregnancy or lactation. HTBI primers were employed in a first-round RT-PCR of the TCR CDR3. The blood repertoire included most of the expanded thyroid clonotypes above 0.001.

The source was peripheral blood mononuclear cells (PBMCs), collected at new diagnosis, from a patient treated with antithyroid drugs. The chain carries TRBV6-2 or TRBV6-3 and TRBJ2-7; 7 bases are a match to TRBD2. This receptor was taken from a woman under 30 with Graves disease. The CDR3 region is CASSYVWEGHYEQYF. DNA of the CDR3: TGTGCCAGCAGTTATGTGTGGGAGGGCCACTACGAGCAGTACTTC.